This TCR beta chain was sequenced for a study of blood T cell repertoires in COVID-19. Overall study context: COVID-19 samples from acute and convalescent phases originated in the United States, Italy and Spain. PBMCs, B-cell-depleted T cells, or T cells were the source of the cDNA or gDNA that made up the material.

Trimming shortened V by 3 bases and J by 3 bases, and 8 bases separated the two germline ends. The CDR3 covers 13 residues. In the study's own analysis: Amplified reference gene primers provided the basis for estimating nucleated cell counts. The repertoire was sequenced with immunoSEQ multiplex PCR; TCRdb's copy has only in-frame clones and lacks some. The V and J calls and clone size are taken from that table; D and trimming were inferred from the DNA. The sample lists 40,000 to 50,000 clones, roughly 80% occurring once. The sequence derives from a man aged 45-65 years with active COVID-19. V and J are TRBV12-3 or TRBV12-4 and TRBJ1-1; D is uncertain. Specimen: peripheral blood. CDR3: CASSFRDYTEAFF. The CDR3 region has the DNA TGTGCCAGCAGTTTTAGAGATTACACTGAAGCTTTCTTT.